One sample yielded the 6 T cell receptor beta chains listed below, sequenced in a study of T cell responses to AZD1222 COVID-19 vaccine. Using immunoSEQ multiplex PCR, the repertoire was profiled, and TCRdb retains in-frame clones only, with some absent. Of 120,000 or so clones listed, 90% were seen once; the top ten hold around 7.2%. This specimen consisted of peripheral blood, obtained on day 0 of AZD1222 vaccination. The source of these receptors is an adult in good health.

This CDR3 reads CSASDLLANEQYF. CDR3 DNA: TGCAGTGCTAGTGACCTCCTGGCGAACGAGCAGTACTTC. The chain links TRBV20-1 to TRBJ2-7; D remains unclear. Germline assignment: CDR1 DFQATT and CDR2 SNEGSKA (reference sequence). The CDR3 extends over 13 amino acids. V was pared by 3 bases and J by 5 bases, with 14 bases between.

J is TRBJ2-3 and V is TRBV25-1, with D tentatively TRBD1 (6 bases). In germline, CDR1 is MGHDK, CDR2 SYGVNS. The CDR3 totals 17 residues. The V end lost 8 bases, the J end lost 2 bases, and 23 bases lay between the germline ends. CDR3 amino acids: CASPRHFRGSNTDTQYF. Written as DNA, the CDR3 is TGTGCCAGCCCCCGCCATTTTAGGGGGTCTAACACAGATACGCAGTATTTT.

The chain links TRBV7-8 to TRBJ2-1; 7 nucleotides line up with TRBD2. Germline CDR1 SGHVS, CDR2 FQNEAQ. Trimming removed 1 base from V and 9 bases from J; junction bases left unmatched: 6. There are 14 residues in the CDR3. The CDR3 nucleotides read TGTGCCAGCAGCTTAGGGGTGGGAGGGCTTGAGCAGTTCTTC. Translating it yields CASSLGVGGLEQFF.

This chain links TRBV10-3 with TRBJ2-1; D is possibly TRBD1 (6 bases). The germline V gene has CDR1 ENHRY and CDR2 SYGVKD. The V and J ends lost 8 bases and 7 bases respectively, with 12 bases between them. The CDR3 runs to 12 residues. The CDR3 is CAIGEGENEQFF. In DNA form, the CDR3 reads TGTGCCATCGGCGAGGGGGAGAATGAGCAGTTCTTC.

This clone was detected only a few times. The gene calls are TRBV6-2 or TRBV6-3 and TRBJ1-5, with 8 bases matching TRBD1. J gave up 5 bases and V 4 bases, and 1 base lay outside the gene matches. The CDR3 length is 13 residues. The germline V gene has CDR1 MNHEY and CDR2 SVGEGT. CDR3 nucleotides: TGTGCCAGCAGTTGGACAGGGTATCAGCCCCAGCATTTT. This encodes CASSWTGYQPQHF.

In this sample, this clone turned up a few times. The CDR3 here is CASSLQGPTTFPYEQYF. The CDR3 coding sequence is TGTGCCAGCAGTTTACAGGGGCCCACCACTTTCCCCTACGAGCAGTACTTC. The chain uses TRBV6-2 or TRBV6-3 and TRBJ2-7; the match to TRBD1 covers 7 bases. Germline CDR1 and CDR2: MNHEY and SVGEGT. Germline trimming cut 4 bases from V and 2 bases from J; bases unmatched to any gene: 14. This CDR3 comprises 17 residues.